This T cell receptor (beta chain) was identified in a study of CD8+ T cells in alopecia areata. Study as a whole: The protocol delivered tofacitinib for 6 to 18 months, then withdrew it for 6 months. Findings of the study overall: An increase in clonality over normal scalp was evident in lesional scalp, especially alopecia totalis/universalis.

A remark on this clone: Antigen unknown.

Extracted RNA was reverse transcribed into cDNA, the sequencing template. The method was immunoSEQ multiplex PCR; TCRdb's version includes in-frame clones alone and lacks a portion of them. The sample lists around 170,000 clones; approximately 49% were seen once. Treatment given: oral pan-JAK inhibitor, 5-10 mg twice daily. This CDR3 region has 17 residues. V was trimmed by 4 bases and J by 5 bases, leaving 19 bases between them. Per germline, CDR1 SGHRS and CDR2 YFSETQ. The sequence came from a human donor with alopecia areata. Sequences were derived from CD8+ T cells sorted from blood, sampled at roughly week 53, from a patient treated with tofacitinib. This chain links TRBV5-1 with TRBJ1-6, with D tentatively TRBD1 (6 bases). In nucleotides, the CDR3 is TGCGCCAGCAGCCCATACCTTAGGACAGCACATAATTCACCCCTCCACTTT. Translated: CASSPYLRTAHNSPLHF.